This TCR beta chain comes out of a study of naive and memory T cell subsets. Study-level results: Possibly reflecting memory cells re-expressing CD45RA, a few larger clonotypes occurred in naive repertoires, especially CD8. In naive cells, over 90% of TCR sequences were seen only once.

Remarks on this clonotype: What it binds is unknown.

The V end was cut by 0 bases, the J end by 1 base, with 9 bases between. This CDR3 contains 15 residues. CDR1 is KGHSH, CDR2 LQKENI, per germline. Two oligonucleotides, mixed equimolar, formed the beta constant-region primer covering TRBC1 and TRBC2. Ligated cDNA was amplified by four rounds of PCR with nested alpha and beta constant-region primers and SP2. Each CDR3 protein gets one entry after TCRdb re-called the UMI-ligation and nested PCR reads with MiXCR. The data contain approximately 90,000 distinct CDR3 sequences, 10% to 12% of them singletons. This chain joins TRBV18 and TRBJ1-1; a possible D gene is TRBD1 (5 bases). The sample taken for sequencing was naive CD4+ T cells from blood. This receptor was taken from a human donor in good health. The CDR3 DNA follows: TGTGCCAGCTCACCACCCCGCGGGGGGAACACTGAAGCTTTCTTT. Its protein product is CASSPPRGGNTEAFF.